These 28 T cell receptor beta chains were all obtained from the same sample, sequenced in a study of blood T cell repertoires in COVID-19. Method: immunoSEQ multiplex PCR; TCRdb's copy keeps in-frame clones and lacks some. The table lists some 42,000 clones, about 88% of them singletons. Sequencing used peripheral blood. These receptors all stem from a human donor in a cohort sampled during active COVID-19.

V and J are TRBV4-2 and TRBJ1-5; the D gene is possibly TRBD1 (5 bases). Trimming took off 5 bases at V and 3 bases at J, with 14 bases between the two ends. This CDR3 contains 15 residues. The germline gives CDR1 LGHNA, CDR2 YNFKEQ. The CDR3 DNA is TGTGCCAGCAGCGAGAGCGACAGCAACAATCAGCCCCAGCATTTT. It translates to CASSESDSNNQPQHF.

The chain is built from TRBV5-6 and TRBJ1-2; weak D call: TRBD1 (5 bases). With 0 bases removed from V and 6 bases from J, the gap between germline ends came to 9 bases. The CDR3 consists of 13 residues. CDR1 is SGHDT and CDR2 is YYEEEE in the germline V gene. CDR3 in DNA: TGTGCCAGCAGCTTGGGACAGACCCATGGCTACACCTTC. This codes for CASSLGQTHGYTF.

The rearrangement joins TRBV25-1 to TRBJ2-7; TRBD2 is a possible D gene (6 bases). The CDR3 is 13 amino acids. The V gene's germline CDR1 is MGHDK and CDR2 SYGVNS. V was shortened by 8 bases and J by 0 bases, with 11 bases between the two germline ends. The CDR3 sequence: CASARDSSYEQYF. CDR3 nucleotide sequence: TGTGCCAGCGCCAGGGACTCCTCCTACGAGCAGTACTTC.

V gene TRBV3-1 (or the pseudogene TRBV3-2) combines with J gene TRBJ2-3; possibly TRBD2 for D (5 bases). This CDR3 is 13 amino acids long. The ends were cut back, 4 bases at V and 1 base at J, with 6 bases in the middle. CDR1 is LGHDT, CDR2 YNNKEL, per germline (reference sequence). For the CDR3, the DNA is TGTGCCAGCAGCCTGGGAGGCACAGATACGCAGTATTTT. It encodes CASSLGGTDTQYF.

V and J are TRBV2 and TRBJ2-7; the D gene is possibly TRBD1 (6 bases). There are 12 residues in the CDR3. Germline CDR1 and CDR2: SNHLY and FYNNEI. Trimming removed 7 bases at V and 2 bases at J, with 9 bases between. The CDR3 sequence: CASTGAAYEQYF. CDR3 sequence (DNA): TGTGCCAGCACAGGGGCAGCCTACGAGCAGTACTTC.

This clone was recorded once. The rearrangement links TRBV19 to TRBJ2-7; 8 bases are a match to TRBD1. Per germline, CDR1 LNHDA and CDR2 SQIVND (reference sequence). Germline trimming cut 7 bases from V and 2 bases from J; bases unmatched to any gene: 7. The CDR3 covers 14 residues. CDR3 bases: TGTGCCAGTACTCACAGGGGGGCCCCCTACGAGCAGTACTTC. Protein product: CASTHRGAPYEQYF.

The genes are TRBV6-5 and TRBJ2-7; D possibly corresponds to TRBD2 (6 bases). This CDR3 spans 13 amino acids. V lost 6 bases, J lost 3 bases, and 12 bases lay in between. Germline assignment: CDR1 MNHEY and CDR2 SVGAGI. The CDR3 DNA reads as TGTGCCAGCAGCCGGGGACTCTGCTACGAGCAGTACTTC. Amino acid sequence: CASSRGLCYEQYF.

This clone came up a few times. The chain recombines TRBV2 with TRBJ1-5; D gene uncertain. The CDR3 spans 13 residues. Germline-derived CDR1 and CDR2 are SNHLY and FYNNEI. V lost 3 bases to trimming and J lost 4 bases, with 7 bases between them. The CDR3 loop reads CASSERYNQPQHF. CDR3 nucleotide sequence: TGTGCCAGCAGTGAGAGGTATAATCAGCCCCAGCATTTT.

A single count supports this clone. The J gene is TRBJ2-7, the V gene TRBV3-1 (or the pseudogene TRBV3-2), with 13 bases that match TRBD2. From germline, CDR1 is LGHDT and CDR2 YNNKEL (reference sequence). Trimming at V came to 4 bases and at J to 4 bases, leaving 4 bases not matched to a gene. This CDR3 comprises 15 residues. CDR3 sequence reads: CASSPTSGGAYEQYF. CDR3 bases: TGTGCCAGCAGCCCAACTAGCGGGGGGGCGTACGAGCAGTACTTC.

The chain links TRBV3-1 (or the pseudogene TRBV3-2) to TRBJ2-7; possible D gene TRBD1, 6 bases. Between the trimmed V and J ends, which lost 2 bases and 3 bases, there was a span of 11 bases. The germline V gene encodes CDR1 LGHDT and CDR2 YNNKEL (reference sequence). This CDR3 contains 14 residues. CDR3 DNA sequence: TGTGCCAGCAGCCAAATGGACAGCAACTACGAGCAGTACTTC. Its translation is CASSQMDSNYEQYF.

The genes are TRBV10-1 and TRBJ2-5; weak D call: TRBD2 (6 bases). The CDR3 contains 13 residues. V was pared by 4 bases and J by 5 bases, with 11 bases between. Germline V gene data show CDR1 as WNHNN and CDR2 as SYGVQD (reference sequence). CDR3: CASSASELETQYF. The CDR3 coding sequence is TGCGCCAGCAGTGCTAGCGAACTCGAGACCCAGTACTTC.

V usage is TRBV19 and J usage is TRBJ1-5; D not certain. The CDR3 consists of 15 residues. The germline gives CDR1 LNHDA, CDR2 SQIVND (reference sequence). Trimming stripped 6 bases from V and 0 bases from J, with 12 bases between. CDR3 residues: CASRAGGPSNQPQHF. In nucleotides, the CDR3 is TGTGCCAGTAGAGCAGGTGGTCCTAGCAATCAGCCCCAGCATTTT.

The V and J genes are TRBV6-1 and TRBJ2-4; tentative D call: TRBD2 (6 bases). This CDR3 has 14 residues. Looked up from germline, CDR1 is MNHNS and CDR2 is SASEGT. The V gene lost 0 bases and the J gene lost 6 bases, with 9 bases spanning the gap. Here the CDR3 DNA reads TGTGCCAGCAGTGAAGCGGGGGGACTAAACATTCAGTACTTC. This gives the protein CASSEAGGLNIQYF.

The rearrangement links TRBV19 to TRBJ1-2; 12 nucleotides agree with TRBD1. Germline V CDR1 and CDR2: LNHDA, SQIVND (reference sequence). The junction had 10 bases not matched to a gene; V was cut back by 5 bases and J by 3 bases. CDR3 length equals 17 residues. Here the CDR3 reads CASSYPGQGAIDYGYTF. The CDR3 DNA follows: TGTGCCAGTAGTTATCCGGGACAGGGGGCAATTGACTATGGCTACACCTTC.

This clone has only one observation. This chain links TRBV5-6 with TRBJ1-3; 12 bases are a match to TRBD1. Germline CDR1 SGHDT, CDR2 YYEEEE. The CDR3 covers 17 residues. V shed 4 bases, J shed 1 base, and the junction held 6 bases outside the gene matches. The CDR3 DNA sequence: TGTGCCAGCAGCATACCGGGACAGGGGGCATCTGGAAACACCATATATTTT. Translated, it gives CASSIPGQGASGNTIYF.

DNA for the CDR3: TGTGCCAGCAGCTTACGGGTTGGGACAGGGACGAGGAATGAGCAGTTCTTC. Translating it yields CASSLRVGTGTRNEQFF. The V and J genes are TRBV7-6 and TRBJ2-1; 9 nucleotides line up with TRBD1. The germline gives CDR1 SGHVS, CDR2 FNYEAQ. V lost 2 bases to trimming and J lost 7 bases; unmatched junction nucleotides: 12. The CDR3 has 17 amino acids.

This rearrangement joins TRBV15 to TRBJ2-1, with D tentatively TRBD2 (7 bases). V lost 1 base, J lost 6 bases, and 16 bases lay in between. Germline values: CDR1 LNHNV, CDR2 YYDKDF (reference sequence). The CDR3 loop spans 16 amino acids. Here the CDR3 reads CATSRGRGGGPNEQFF. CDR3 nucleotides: TGTGCCACCAGCAGAGGTAGGGGGGGCGGCCCCAATGAGCAGTTCTTC.

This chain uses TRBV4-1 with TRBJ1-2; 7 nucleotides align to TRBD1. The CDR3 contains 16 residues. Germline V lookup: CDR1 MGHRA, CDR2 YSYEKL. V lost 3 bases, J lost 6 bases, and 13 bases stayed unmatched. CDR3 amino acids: CASSHRPGQAADGYTF. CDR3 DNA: TGCGCCAGCAGCCATCGCCCTGGACAGGCCGCGGATGGCTACACCTTC.

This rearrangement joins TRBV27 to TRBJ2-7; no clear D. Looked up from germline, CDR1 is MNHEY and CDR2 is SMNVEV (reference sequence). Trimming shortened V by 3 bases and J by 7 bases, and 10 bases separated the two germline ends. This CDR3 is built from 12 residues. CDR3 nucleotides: TGTGCCAGCAGTTTTGGGTTCGGGGAGCAGTACTTC. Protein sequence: CASSFGFGEQYF.

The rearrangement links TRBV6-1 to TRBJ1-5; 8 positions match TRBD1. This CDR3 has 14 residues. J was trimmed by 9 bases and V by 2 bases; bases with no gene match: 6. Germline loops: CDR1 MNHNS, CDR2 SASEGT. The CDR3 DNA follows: TGTGCCAGCAGTGAAACCGGACAGGGTGGGCCCCAGCATTTT. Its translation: CASSETGQGGPQHF.

For the CDR3, the DNA is TGTGCCAGCTCACCGCTCTACGGGGACAGGGAGATCTACGAGCAGTACTTC. This translates into CASSPLYGDREIYEQYF. V gene TRBV18 combines with J gene TRBJ2-7; 9 bases match TRBD1. Germline loops: CDR1 KGHSH, CDR2 LQKENI. V shed 3 bases and J 3 bases; nucleotides not matched to a gene: 12. CDR3 size: 17 residues.

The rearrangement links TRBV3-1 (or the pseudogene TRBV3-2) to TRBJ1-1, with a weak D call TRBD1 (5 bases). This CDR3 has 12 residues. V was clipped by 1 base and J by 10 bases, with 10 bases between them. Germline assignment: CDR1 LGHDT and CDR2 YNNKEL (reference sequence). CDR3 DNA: TGTGCCAGCAGCCAAGTAACAGGCTCAGCTTTCTTT. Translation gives CASSQVTGSAFF.

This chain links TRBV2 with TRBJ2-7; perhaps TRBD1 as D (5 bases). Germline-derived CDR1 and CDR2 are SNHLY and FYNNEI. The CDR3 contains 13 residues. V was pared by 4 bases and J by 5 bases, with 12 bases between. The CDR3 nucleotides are TGTGCCAGCAGTGTAGTCAGGGAAAACGAGCAGTACTTC. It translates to CASSVVRENEQYF.

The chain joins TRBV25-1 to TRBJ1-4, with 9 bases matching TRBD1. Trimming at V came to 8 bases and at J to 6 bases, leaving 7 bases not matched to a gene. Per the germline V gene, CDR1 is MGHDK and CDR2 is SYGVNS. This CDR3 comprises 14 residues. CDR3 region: CASLPGTGYEKLFF. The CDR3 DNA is TGTGCCAGCCTTCCCGGGACAGGGTATGAAAAACTGTTTTTT.

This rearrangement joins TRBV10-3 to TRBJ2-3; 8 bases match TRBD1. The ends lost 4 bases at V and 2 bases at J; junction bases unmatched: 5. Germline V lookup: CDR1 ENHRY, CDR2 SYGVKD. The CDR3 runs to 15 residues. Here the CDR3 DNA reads TGTGCCATCAGTGGAGGCAGGGGGCTCACAGATACGCAGTATTTT. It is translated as CAISGGRGLTDTQYF.

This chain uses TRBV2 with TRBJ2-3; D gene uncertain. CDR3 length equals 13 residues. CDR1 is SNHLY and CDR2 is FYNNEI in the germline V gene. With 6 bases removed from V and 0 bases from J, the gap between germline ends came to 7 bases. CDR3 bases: TGTGCCAGCAGCCTACCTAGCACAGATACGCAGTATTTT. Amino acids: CASSLPSTDTQYF.

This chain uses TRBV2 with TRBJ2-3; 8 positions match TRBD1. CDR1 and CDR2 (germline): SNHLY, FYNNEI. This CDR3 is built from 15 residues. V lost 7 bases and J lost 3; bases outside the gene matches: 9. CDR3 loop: CASTDGTGVTDTQYF. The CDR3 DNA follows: TGTGCCAGCACCGACGGGACAGGAGTAACAGATACGCAGTATTTT.

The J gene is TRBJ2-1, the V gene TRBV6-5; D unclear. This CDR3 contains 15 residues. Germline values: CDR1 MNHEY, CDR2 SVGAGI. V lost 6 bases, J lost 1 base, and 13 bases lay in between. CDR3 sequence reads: CASSPLLRSYNEQFF. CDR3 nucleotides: TGTGCCAGCAGCCCGCTTCTACGATCCTACAATGAGCAGTTCTTC.